This is a list of T cell receptor beta chains from one sample in a study of response to subunit inactivated influenza vaccine. A single record per CDR3 protein comes from TCRdb applying MiXCR to the RT-PCR reads. The sample shows about 540,000 distinct CDR3 sequences, approximately 15% of them seen only once. The material sequenced was PBMCs from blood, taken approximately 13 days after vaccination. All receptors derive from a man between 45 and 60 years old who received an inactivated influenza vaccine. Both conserved end residues are part of each CDR3. The D gene is left open where the match is weak. The size entry is marked missing in some rows and otherwise reads once, few, many or a size class.

d_gene	v_gene	abundance	j_gene	CDR3nt	CDR3aa
TRBD2	TRBV4-2	NA	TRBJ2-7	TGTGCCAGCAGCCCCGGGACTACCGGGAGCCTAGGCGAGCAGTACTTC	CASSPGTTGSLGEQYF
NA	TRBV5-4	few	TRBJ2-1	TGTGCCAGCAGCTTGGGAGGCAGTATCTCCTACAATGAGCAGTTCTTC	CASSLGGSISYNEQFF
NA	TRBV7-2	NA	TRBJ2-5	TGTGCCAGCAGCCCGAATCTTTCGACCCAGTACTTC	CASSPNLSTQYF
TRBD2	TRBV19	few	TRBJ2-3	TGTGCCTCCAACCAGCGGGGCCGCACAGATACGCAGTATTTT	CASNQRGRTDTQYF
NA	TRBV7-2	many	TRBJ1-6	TGTGCCAGCAGCTTGGAGACGTTAGCATCACCCCTCCACTTT	CASSLETLASPLHF
TRBD2	TRBV27	few	TRBJ2-1	TGTGCCAGCACCTGGGGACTAGCGGGGCTCAATGAGCAGTTCTTC	CASTWGLAGLNEQFF
NA	TRBV11-2	few	TRBJ2-1	TGTGCCAGCAGCGGAAGGGTCTCCTTTTACAATGAGCAGTTCTTC	CASSGRVSFYNEQFF
NA	TRBV7-6	many	TRBJ2-7	TGTGCCAGCAGCTTGCCAGGGGTCAACGAGCAGTACTTC	CASSLPGVNEQYF
TRBD1	TRBV24-1	NA	TRBJ2-2	TGTGCCTCCGGTGAGACAGGGGGTAAGACCGGGGAGCTGTTTTTT	CASGETGGKTGELFF
TRBD1	TRBV15	few	TRBJ2-7	TGTGCCACCAGCAGAGGTGGACAGGGGCTCTACGAGCAGTACTTC	CATSRGGQGLYEQYF
TRBD2	TRBV20-1	few	TRBJ2-3	TGCAGTGCTAGAGATGGGCTAGCGGGGCACTTAGATACGCAGTATTTT	CSARDGLAGHLDTQYF
TRBD1	TRBV9	NA	TRBJ2-2	TGTGCCAGCAGCGTAGAATTCAGGGGGCGAAACGGGGAGCTGTTTTTT	CASSVEFRGRNGELFF
TRBD2	TRBV25-1	NA	TRBJ2-1	TGTGCCAGCAGTGAATACTGGAAGCGGGGCTCCTACAATGAGCAGTTCTTC	CASSEYWKRGSYNEQFF
NA	TRBV30	NA	TRBJ2-3	TGCGCGGCCGGCTCCTGGTGGGGAGATACGCAGTATTTT	CAAGSWWGDTQYF
NA	TRBV27	NA	TRBJ1-6	TGTGCCAGCAGTCCCCCCTGGGACGGTGATAATTCACCCCTCCACTTT	CASSPPWDGDNSPLHF
NA	TRBV29-1	NA	TRBJ1-1	TGCAGCGTTGTTGGGGGAGTGAACACTGAAGCTTTCTTT	CSVVGGVNTEAFF
NA	TRBV12-3/TRBV12-4	few	TRBJ1-4	TGTGCCAGCAGTTCGGAGGGCGCCCTGAGGGCACTGTTTTTT	CASSSEGALRALFF
TRBD1	TRBV6-2/TRBV6-3	few	TRBJ1-2	TGTGCCAGCAGTTATTCGACCGGGACAGGGACCGGCTACACCTTC	CASSYSTGTGTGYTF
TRBD1	TRBV20-1	NA	TRBJ2-3	TGCAGTGCTCCGACAGGGGGGAGCACAGATACGCAGTATTTT	CSAPTGGSTDTQYF
NA	TRBV12-3/TRBV12-4	NA	TRBJ1-6	TGTGCCAGCAGTTCCGGCAGACGGCCCCTCCACTTT	CASSSGRRPLHF
TRBD1	TRBV6-5	few	TRBJ1-1	TGTGCCAGCAGTTACTCCCTGGACAGGGGGCCTACTGAAGCTTTCTTT	CASSYSLDRGPTEAFF
TRBD2	TRBV7-7	many	TRBJ2-2	TGTGCCAGCAGCTTTGGGGGGACTAGCGAGGCCGGGGAGCTGTTTTTT	CASSFGGTSEAGELFF
TRBD2	TRBV11-2	few	TRBJ2-2	TGTGCCAGCAGCCTTAGATTGGCTAGCGGGGGGGCGAGGACCGGGGAGCTGTTTTTT	CASSLRLASGGARTGELFF
NA	TRBV20-1	few	TRBJ2-3	TGCAGTGCTAAAAGAACAGATACGCAGTATTTT	CSAKRTDTQYF
NA	TRBV6-5	NA	TRBJ1-1	TGTGCCAGCAGTTATGGACAGACGAACACTGAAGCTTTCTTT	CASSYGQTNTEAFF
TRBD1	TRBV5-1	few	TRBJ1-1	TGCGCCAGCAGCCGGACAGGGGACCTGAACACTGAAGCTTTCTTT	CASSRTGDLNTEAFF
TRBD1	TRBV5-1	few	TRBJ2-7	TGCGCCAGCAGCGACGTTCCGGGACAGCCCTACGAGCAGTACTTC	CASSDVPGQPYEQYF
NA	TRBV4-1	NA	TRBJ1-6	TGCGCCAGCAGCCAGGCCCCAGGGTTCCCCCTCCACTTT	CASSQAPGFPLHF
NA	TRBV5-1	many	TRBJ2-5	TGCGCCAGCAGCTTCGGGCAACCGGGGGAGACCCAGTACTTC	CASSFGQPGETQYF
NA	TRBV15	few	TRBJ2-5	TGTGCCACCAGCAGAGGACTCCGCCAAGAGACCCAGTACTTC	CATSRGLRQETQYF
NA	TRBV7-9	NA	TRBJ2-2	TGTGCCAGCAGCGGACTGACTGGAAACACCGGGGAGCTGTTTTTT	CASSGLTGNTGELFF
NA	TRBV4-1	NA	TRBJ2-4	TGCGCCAGCAGCCAGCCCAAAGACGGGGTTCGGGGGATTCAGTACTTC	CASSQPKDGVRGIQYF
TRBD1	TRBV28	NA	TRBJ1-2	TGTGCCAGCAGTTTGATTGGACAGGGGACCTATGGCTACACCTTC	CASSLIGQGTYGYTF
NA	TRBV6-4	NA	TRBJ2-7	TGTGCCAGCAGTGACGCCTGTTTTTACGAGCAGTACTTC	CASSDACFYEQYF
NA	TRBV20-1	NA	TRBJ2-3	TGCAGTGCTAGTCGGGGCAATACTGCTAATACGCAGTATTTT	CSASRGNTANTQYF
NA	TRBV7-9	few	TRBJ2-3	TGTGCCAGCAGCCCCGCGGCAGGGGCCGCAGATACGCAGTATTTT	CASSPAAGAADTQYF
TRBD1	TRBV7-6	many	TRBJ2-7	TGTGCCAGCAGCTTAGGGACAGGGGGTTCCTACGAGCAGTACTTC	CASSLGTGGSYEQYF
TRBD1	TRBV10-3	few	TRBJ1-5	TGTGCCATCAGTGAGTCGGAGGGCAGGGGGAGCAATCAGCCCCAGCATTTT	CAISESEGRGSNQPQHF
TRBD2	TRBV20-1	many	TRBJ2-5	TGCAGTGCTAGAGGGAGCGGGGGAGCCTTAAAAGAGACCCAGTACTTC	CSARGSGGALKETQYF